Listed here are 9 T cell receptor beta chains from one sample, sequenced in a study of chemoradiotherapy in HPV16-positive cancers. Sequenced by immunoSEQ multiplex PCR; TCRdb stores in-frame clones only, minus some. Among about 14,000 clones listed, around 90% were seen once. Sample: tumor tissue, taken from a patient who underwent chemoradiotherapy. These receptors all stem from a human donor with HPV-associated anogenital cancer.

The rearrangement joins TRBV9 to TRBJ1-1; 8 bases map to TRBD1. The CDR3 totals 14 residues. Germline-derived CDR1 and CDR2 are SGDLS and YYNGEE. With V trimmed by 5 bases and J by 12 bases, 15 bases remained unmatched. The CDR3 region has the DNA TGTGCCAGCAGTAATCAGGGGGCGCAGGTAGGAACTTTCTTT. It translates to CASSNQGAQVGTFF.

The gene calls are TRBV25-1 and TRBJ2-7; TRBD2 might be the D (5 bases). CDR1 is MGHDK and CDR2 is SYGVNS in the germline V gene. The V end lost 6 bases, the J end lost 4 bases, and 13 bases lay between the germline ends. This CDR3 contains 13 residues. CDR3: CASSLRGVYEQYF. The DNA for the CDR3 is TGTGCCAGCAGCCTTCGGGGAGTTTACGAGCAGTACTTC.

The chain carries TRBV11-3 and TRBJ2-7; D perhaps matches TRBD2 (6 bases). The CDR3 has 18 residues. V dropped 0 bases and J dropped 2 bases, with 20 bases sitting between them. CDR1 SGHNT and CDR2 YENEEA come from the germline V gene. As DNA, the CDR3 is TGTGCCAGCAGCTTAGATAGCGCAAGATACGGGGAGGCCTACGAGCAGTACTTC. Amino acid sequence: CASSLDSARYGEAYEQYF. The whole variable domain, filled in from reference TRBV11-3 and TRBJ2-7, reads EAGVVQSPRYKIIEKKQPVAFWCNPISGHNTLYWYLQNLGQGPELLIRYENEEAVDDSQLPKDRFSAERLKGVDSTLKIQPAELGDSAVYLCASSLDSARYGEAYEQYFGPGTRLTVT.

This clone was seen more than once but under ten times. The chain has TRBV7-3 and TRBJ2-5; D is uncertain. The CDR3 consists of 13 residues. Trimming removed 0 bases at V and 4 bases at J, with 6 bases between. Germline CDR1 reads SGHTA; CDR2 reads FQGTGA. The CDR3 DNA follows: TGTGCCAGCAGCTTAACGCATAGAGAGACCCAGTACTTC. It yields the protein CASSLTHRETQYF. The whole variable domain, filled in from reference TRBV7-3 and TRBJ2-5, reads GAGVSQTPSNKVTEKGKYVELRCDPISGHTALYWYRQSLGQGPEFLIYFQGTGAADDSGLPNDRFFAVRPEGSVSTLKIQRTERGDSAVYLCASSLTHRETQYFGPGTRLLVL.

J is TRBJ2-1 and V is TRBV7-9, with 9 positions matching TRBD2. The CDR3 is 13 residues long. Losses at the gene ends were 4 bases for V and 15 bases for J; bases not matched to a gene: 10. Germline CDR1 is SEHNR and CDR2 is FQNEAQ (reference sequence). The CDR3 reads CASSSGRREGRFF. The CDR3, as DNA: TGTGCCAGCAGCTCGGGGCGGCGGGAGGGGCGGTTCTTC. Using reference TRBV7-9 and TRBJ2-1 for the parts outside the CDR3, the full variable domain is DTGVSQNPRHKITKRGQNVTFRCDPISEHNRLYWYRQTLGQGPEFLTYFQNEAQLEKSRLLSDRFSAERPKGSFSTLEIQRTEQGDSAMYLCASSSGRREGRFFGPGTRLTVL.

This chain joins TRBV7-7 and TRBJ2-7; D possibly matches TRBD1 or TRBD2 (5 bases each). The CDR3 has 13 residues. Germline-derived CDR1 and CDR2 are SSHAT and FNYEAQ (reference sequence). CDR3 DNA sequence: TGTGCTAGTTGGGGGAACAGGAACTACGAGCAGTACTTC. Translation gives CASWGNRNYEQYF.

CDR3 sequence reads: CASSFLPRGEQFF. In DNA, the CDR3 is TGTGCCAGCAGCTTTCTCCCCAGGGGTGAGCAGTTCTTC. J is TRBJ2-1 and V is TRBV7-3; D may be TRBD1 (6 bases). CDR3 length: 13 amino acids. The V gene's germline CDR1 is SGHTA and CDR2 FQGTGA. V was cut by 3 bases and J by 9 bases, with 12 bases left in between.

This clone was observed once. The CDR3 loop is CASSPWGNYGYTF. CDR3 sequence (DNA): TGTGCCAGCAGCCCCTGGGGGAACTATGGCTACACCTTC. The J gene is TRBJ1-2, the V gene TRBV5-6; D possibly corresponds to TRBD1 (5 bases). Trimming left V 4 bases short and J 2 bases short, with 9 bases between. The CDR3 spans 13 residues. Germline CDR1 reads SGHDT; CDR2 reads YYEEEE.

This chain joins TRBV4-1 and TRBJ1-5; D remains unclear. The ends were cut back, 0 bases at V and 10 bases at J, with 13 bases in the middle. The CDR3 runs to 14 residues. CDR1 is MGHRA, CDR2 YSYEKL, per germline. Here the CDR3 reads CASSQEAFRVPQHF. The CDR3 nucleotides are TGCGCCAGCAGCCAAGAAGCATTCCGGGTTCCCCAGCATTTT.